What follows are 30 T cell receptor beta chains derived from one specimen sequenced in a study of beta chain features in type 1 diabetes. Reverse transcribing all isolated RNA meant expressed TCRB transcripts were sequenced. The assay was immunoSEQ multiplex PCR, and TCRdb's table has in-frame clones only and misses some. This table holds 300,000 to 350,000 clones, roughly a tenth found once. Study-wide points: Moderate yet significant TCRB CDR3 shortening was seen in Type 1 diabetes patients in all four CD4+ subsets.

These receptors lack a known antigen. The sequenced sample was central memory CD4+ T cells from blood. These receptors originate from a man younger than 40 with type 1 diabetes.

There are a few counts of this clone. Additional DNA sequences in this sample encode the identical CDR3. This chain connects TRBV29-1 to TRBJ1-1; no definite D call. The CDR3 is made up of 12 amino acids. The V end lost 5 bases, the J end lost 7 bases, and 14 bases lay between the germline ends. CDR1 and CDR2 (germline): SQVTM, ANQGSEA. The CDR3 sequence: CSVRVVGSEAFF. In DNA, the CDR3 is TGCAGCGTTCGTGTTGTCGGAAGTGAAGCTTTCTTT.

The rearrangement uses TRBV5-1 and TRBJ1-2; no reliable D call. This CDR3 is 11 amino acids long. The germline V gene encodes CDR1 SGHRS and CDR2 YFSETQ. The V gene lost 4 bases and the J gene lost 6 bases, with 7 bases spanning the gap. The CDR3 bases are TGCGCCAGCAGCGGCGACGATGGCTACACCTTC. The encoded protein is CASSGDDGYTF.

This chain joins TRBV14 and TRBJ2-6, with 8 bases lining up with TRBD1. The junction had 14 bases not matched to a gene; V was cut back by 4 bases and J by 3 bases. CDR1 is SGHDN, CDR2 FVKESK, per germline. This CDR3 has 19 amino acids. The CDR3 region has the DNA TGTGCCAGCAGCCGTAGGTTGGGACAGGCTCAGGGTGGGGCCAACGTCCTGACTTTC. Translated: CASSRRLGQAQGGANVLTF.

This rearrangement joins TRBV27 to TRBJ2-3; TRBD1 is a possible D gene (6 bases). Germline V gene sequence: CDR1 MNHEY, CDR2 SMNVEV (reference sequence). V lost 0 bases, J lost 4 bases, and 11 bases lay in between. The CDR3 covers 15 residues. The CDR3 protein is CASSLSNRVADTQYF. The DNA of the CDR3 is TGTGCCAGCAGTTTATCAAACAGGGTGGCAGATACGCAGTATTTT.

The chain recombines TRBV28 with TRBJ1-4; possible D gene TRBD1, 6 bases. The germline V gene encodes CDR1 MDHEN and CDR2 SYDVKM. The CDR3 runs 14 residues. V lost 2 bases and J 4 bases, leaving 8 bases between the germline ends. CDR3 residues: CASSLDRLNEKLFF. CDR3 coding DNA: TGTGCCAGCAGTTTAGACAGGCTTAATGAAAAACTGTTTTTT.

This clone was observed a handful of times. The V gene is TRBV7-9, the J gene TRBJ2-2; a possible D gene is TRBD1 (6 bases). V lost 4 bases and J lost 3, with 15 bases in between. The germline V gene has CDR1 SEHNR and CDR2 FQNEAQ (reference sequence). This CDR3 is 16 amino acids long. Here the CDR3 DNA reads TGTGCCAGCAGCTCAACACGGACAGAGTACACCGGGGAGCTGTTTTTT. Amino acid sequence: CASSSTRTEYTGELFF.

The chain links TRBV30 to TRBJ1-3; D ambiguous. The germline CDR1 and CDR2 sequences are GTSNPN and SVGIG (reference sequence). This CDR3 region has 14 residues. Trimming took 1 base from V and 4 from J, leaving 11 bases between them. The CDR3 spells CAWSEGHPGNTIYF. Written as DNA, the CDR3 is TGTGCCTGGAGTGAGGGTCACCCAGGAAACACCATATATTTT.

This clone was seen only a few times. The chain employs TRBV19 and TRBJ2-5; 8 bases map to TRBD2. V lost 4 bases and J lost 5; bases outside the gene matches: 3. The CDR3 has 13 amino acids. Looked up from germline, CDR1 is LNHDA and CDR2 is SQIVND (reference sequence). The CDR3 sequence: CASSTSGGETQYF. The CDR3 bases are TGTGCCAGTAGTACGAGCGGGGGTGAGACCCAGTACTTC.

The chain recombines TRBV19 with TRBJ1-6; D might be TRBD1 (6 bases). V dropped 5 bases and J dropped 13 bases, with 18 bases sitting between them. The germline CDR1 and CDR2 sequences are LNHDA and SQIVND (reference sequence). This CDR3 has 14 amino acids. CDR3 DNA sequence: TGTGCCAGTAGTCAGCAACAGGGATCAGGGCCCCTCCACTTT. This translates into CASSQQQGSGPLHF.

This clone showed up just a few times. The J gene is TRBJ2-3, the V gene TRBV5-1; D is ambiguous. This CDR3 is 13 amino acids long. V was clipped by 0 bases and J by 6 bases, with 8 bases between them. CDR1 is SGHRS, CDR2 YFSETQ, per germline. CDR3 region: CASSLDRVDTQYF. CDR3 nucleotide sequence: TGCGCCAGCAGCTTGGACCGGGTGGATACGCAGTATTTT.

This clone was recorded at least ten times. This chain joins TRBV7-2 and TRBJ2-5; the D is unclear. Trimming shortened V by 5 bases and J by 9 bases, and 10 bases separated the two germline ends. This CDR3 has 11 residues. The germline V gene encodes CDR1 SGHTA and CDR2 FQGNSA. The chain's CDR3 is CASSPSTAQYF. As DNA, the CDR3 is TGTGCCAGCAGCCCTTCTACGGCCCAGTACTTC.

This chain uses TRBV7-2 with TRBJ2-1, with 8 bases aligning to TRBD1. V was pared by 1 base and J by 4 bases, with 6 bases of the junction left unmatched. The length of the CDR3 is 16 residues. Germline V lookup: CDR1 SGHTA, CDR2 FQGNSA. The CDR3 nucleotides read TGTGCCAGCAGCTTAGAGGCGACAGGGGATTACAATGAGCAGTTCTTC. Amino acid sequence: CASSLEATGDYNEQFF.

The chain carries TRBV6-6 and TRBJ2-3, with 9 nucleotides matching TRBD1. From germline, CDR1 is MNHNY and CDR2 SVGAGI (reference sequence). The CDR3 runs to 15 residues. V trimming: 3 bases; J trimming: 2 bases; junction bases outside the gene matches: 3. Here the CDR3 DNA reads TGTGCCAGCAGTTATGGGACAGGGTCCACAGATACGCAGTATTTT. It is translated as CASSYGTGSTDTQYF.

This sequence joins TRBV9 and TRBJ1-2, with D hard to call. Germline V CDR1 and CDR2: SGDLS, YYNGEE. The CDR3 has 14 amino acids. Trimming took off 4 bases at V and 8 bases at J, with 18 bases between the two ends. CDR3 DNA: TGTGCCAGCAGCCCCGGGCCGAGTTCTTGGGGCTACACCTTC. This gives the protein CASSPGPSSWGYTF.

The sample holds many counts of this clone. Here the CDR3 reads CASSQGTQPQHF. CDR3 sequence (DNA): TGTGCCAGCAGCCAGGGGACCCAGCCCCAGCATTTT. V gene TRBV14 combines with J gene TRBJ1-5, with D possibly TRBD1 on 5 matching bases. This CDR3 region has 12 residues. In germline, CDR1 is SGHDN, CDR2 FVKESK. The ends were cut back, 3 bases at V and 7 bases at J, with 7 bases in the middle.

This chain links TRBV6-5 with TRBJ1-2; maybe TRBD1 (5 bases). V lost 6 bases, J lost 8 bases, and 16 bases lay in between. The CDR3 consists of 13 residues. CDR1 MNHEY and CDR2 SVGAGI come from the germline V gene. The CDR3 here is CASRMTVAEGYTF. As DNA, the CDR3 is TGTGCCAGCAGGATGACAGTCGCTGAGGGCTACACCTTC.

This clone was seen once. CDR3 bases: TGCGCCAGCAGCCAAGATACGGGCCGGGGACAGCCCCAGCATTTT. It yields the protein CASSQDTGRGQPQHF. The genes are TRBV4-1 and TRBJ1-5; D uncertain. Germline CDR1 is MGHRA and CDR2 is YSYEKL. The CDR3 covers 15 residues. V lost 0 bases and J 7 bases, leaving 13 bases between the germline ends.

With regard to this clone: This clone may be a read error of a much larger clone one base away. The chain combines TRBV2 with TRBJ2-6; D gene uncertain. Germline lookup yields CDR1 SNHLY and CDR2 FYNNEI. This CDR3 spans 14 amino acids. The CDR3 protein is CASSETSVANVLTF. The CDR3 DNA reads TGTGCCAGCAGTGAGACCTCTGTGGCCAACGTCCTGACTTTC.

This clone was seen more than once but under ten times. The V gene is TRBV15, the J gene TRBJ2-3; the D is unclear. Germline CDR1 and CDR2: LNHNV and YYDKDF (reference sequence). V lost 3 bases to trimming and J lost 5 bases, with 6 bases between them. The CDR3 spans 12 residues. CDR3 DNA sequence: TGTGCCACCAGCAGGTCCCGAGATACGCAGTATTTT. This translates into CATSRSRDTQYF.

In this sample, this clone turned up a few times. A much larger clonotype is one base distant, so this may be a read error. At the DNA level, this CDR3 is encoded by other sequences in the same sample as well. In DNA, the CDR3 is TGTGCCAGCAGCTTAGACAGCACAGATACGCAGTATTTT. This gives the protein CASSLDSTDTQYF. The V and J genes are TRBV11-2 and TRBJ2-3; D gene unclear. V was clipped by 0 bases and J by 0 bases, with 1 base between them. The CDR3 loop spans 13 amino acids. Germline values: CDR1 SGHAT, CDR2 FQNNGV.

This clone was recorded a few times. V is TRBV7-2 and J is TRBJ2-7; TRBD2 is a possible D gene (5 bases). The CDR3 has 14 amino acids. Germline lookup yields CDR1 SGHTA and CDR2 FQGNSA. V was trimmed by 2 bases and J by 5 bases, leaving 13 bases between them. CDR3 DNA: TGTGCCAGCAGCTTAACCGGGGTCCTCGACGAGCAGTACTTC. As protein: CASSLTGVLDEQYF.

The sample holds a few counts of this clone. This sequence joins TRBV6-5 and TRBJ2-3; TRBD2 matches at 11 bases. The CDR3 contains 14 residues. V lost 7 bases and J lost 1; bases outside the gene matches: 1. The germline V gene has CDR1 MNHEY and CDR2 SVGAGI. CDR3 amino acids: CASKLAGGTDTQYF. In DNA form, the CDR3 reads TGTGCCAGCAAACTAGCGGGGGGCACAGATACGCAGTATTTT.

This clone was counted between two and nine times. V is TRBV30 and J is TRBJ2-3; TRBD1 matches 7 bases. The J segment lost 5 bases and the V segment lost 2 bases, leaving 7 bases of the junction unmatched. The germline V gene has CDR1 GTSNPN and CDR2 SVGIG (reference sequence). The CDR3 has 14 amino acids. CDR3 sequence (DNA): TGTGCCTGGAGTCATGAGGGGGCCGTAGATACGCAGTATTTT. Protein: CAWSHEGAVDTQYF.

CDR3 sequence reads: CARAGGLSTDTQYF. The DNA for the CDR3 is TGTGCCCGGGCGGGGGGACTTAGCACAGATACGCAGTATTTT. The chain combines TRBV10-3 with TRBJ2-3; 8 bases map to TRBD2. The ends lost 11 bases at V and 0 bases at J; junction bases unmatched: 7. In germline, CDR1 is ENHRY, CDR2 SYGVKD. The CDR3 sequence is 14 residues long.

This clone was counted only a few times. This rearrangement joins TRBV5-6 to TRBJ1-1; D is unresolved. Trimming removed 7 bases at V and 0 bases at J, with 16 bases between. Germline assignment: CDR1 SGHDT and CDR2 YYEEEE. There are 15 residues in the CDR3. The CDR3 DNA reads as TGTGCCAGCCTTACAAACACTATTTTGAACACTGAAGCTTTCTTT. This encodes CASLTNTILNTEAFF.

There are many counts of this clone. V gene TRBV5-6 combines with J gene TRBJ2-5; 9 bases line up with TRBD2. The CDR3 is 14 amino acids. Germline trimming cut 1 base from V and 2 bases from J; bases unmatched to any gene: 0. Germline assignment: CDR1 SGHDT and CDR2 YYEEEE. DNA for the CDR3: TGTGCCAGCAGCTTGCTAGCGGGGCAAGAGACCCAGTACTTC. It specifies CASSLLAGQETQYF.

The chain's CDR3 is CASRGDREKLFF. CDR3 in DNA: TGTGCCAGTAGGGGGGACAGGGAAAAACTGTTTTTT. V gene TRBV19 combines with J gene TRBJ1-4; 8 bases are shared with TRBD1. V gave up 6 bases and J gave up 8 bases; unmatched junction bases: 2. The CDR3 extends over 12 amino acids. Germline V lookup: CDR1 LNHDA, CDR2 SQIVND (reference sequence).

This chain connects TRBV5-1 to TRBJ1-5; no clear D gene. Trimming took off 0 bases at V and 3 bases at J, with 4 bases between the two ends. The CDR3 runs 13 residues. CDR1 SGHRS and CDR2 YFSETQ come from the germline V gene. CDR3 protein: CASSLELNQPQHF. CDR3 nucleotides: TGCGCCAGCAGCTTGGAGCTCAATCAGCCCCAGCATTTT.

This clone came up a few times. This chain connects TRBV5-6 to TRBJ1-4; a possible D gene is TRBD1 (5 bases). The germline V and J ends were trimmed by 2 bases and 8 bases, with 13 bases remaining between them. The CDR3 consists of 14 residues. Germline assignment: CDR1 SGHDT and CDR2 YYEEEE. The CDR3 bases are TGTGCCAGCAGCTTCAAAGGGGTTGGAGAAAAACTGTTTTTT. Protein product: CASSFKGVGEKLFF. The full variable domain, rest sourced from reference TRBV5-6 and TRBJ1-4, is DAGVTQSPTHLIKTRGQQVTLRCSPKSGHDTVSWYQQALGQGPQFIFQYYEEEERQRGNFPDRFSGHQFPNYSSELNVNALLLGDSALYLCASSFKGVGEKLFFGSGTQLSVL.

This clone appeared a few times. V is TRBV18 and J is TRBJ1-2; TRBD1 matches at 12 bases. Germline trimming cut 2 bases from V and 7 bases from J; bases unmatched to any gene: 8. This CDR3 region has 16 residues. From germline, CDR1 is KGHSH and CDR2 LQKENI. The CDR3, as DNA: TGTGCCAGCTCACCAAACTGGGACAGGGGGCCTGGTGGCTACACCTTC. Its translation: CASSPNWDRGPGGYTF.